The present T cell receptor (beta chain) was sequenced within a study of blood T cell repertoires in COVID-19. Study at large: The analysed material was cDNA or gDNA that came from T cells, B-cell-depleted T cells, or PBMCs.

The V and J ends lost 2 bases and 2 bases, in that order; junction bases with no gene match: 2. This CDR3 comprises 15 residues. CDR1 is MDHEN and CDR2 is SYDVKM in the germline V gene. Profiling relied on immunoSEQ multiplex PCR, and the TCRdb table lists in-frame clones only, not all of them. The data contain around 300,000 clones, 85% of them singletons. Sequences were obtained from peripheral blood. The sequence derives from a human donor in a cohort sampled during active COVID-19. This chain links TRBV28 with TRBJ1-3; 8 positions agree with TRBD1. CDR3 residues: CASSLRQGTGNTIYF. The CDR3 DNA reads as TGTGCCAGCAGTTTACGACAGGGGACTGGAAACACCATATATTTT.